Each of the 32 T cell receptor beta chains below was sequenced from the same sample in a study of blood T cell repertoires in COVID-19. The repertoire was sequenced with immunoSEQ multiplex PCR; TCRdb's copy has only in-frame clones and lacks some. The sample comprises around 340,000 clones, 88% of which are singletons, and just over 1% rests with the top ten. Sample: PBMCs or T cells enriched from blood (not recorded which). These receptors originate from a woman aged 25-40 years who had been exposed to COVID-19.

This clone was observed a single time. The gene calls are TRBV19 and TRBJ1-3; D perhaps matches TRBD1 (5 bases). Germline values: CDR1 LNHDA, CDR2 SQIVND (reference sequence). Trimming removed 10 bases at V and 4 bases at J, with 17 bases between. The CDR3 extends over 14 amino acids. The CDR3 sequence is CATFDGGSGNTIYF. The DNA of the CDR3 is TGTGCCACTTTCGACGGGGGATCCGGAAACACCATATATTTT.

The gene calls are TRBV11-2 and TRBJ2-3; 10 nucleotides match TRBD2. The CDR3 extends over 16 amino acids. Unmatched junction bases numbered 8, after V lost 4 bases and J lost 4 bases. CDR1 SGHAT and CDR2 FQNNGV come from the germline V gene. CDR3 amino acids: CASSSGLAVPSDTQYF. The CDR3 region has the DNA TGTGCCAGCAGCTCCGGACTAGCGGTACCATCAGATACGCAGTATTTT.

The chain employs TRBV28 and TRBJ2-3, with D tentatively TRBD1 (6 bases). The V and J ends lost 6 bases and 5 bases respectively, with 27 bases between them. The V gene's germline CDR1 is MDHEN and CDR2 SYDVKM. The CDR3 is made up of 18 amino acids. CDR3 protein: CASSPVPFTGSQGDTQYF. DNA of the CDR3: TGTGCCAGCAGCCCCGTACCATTTACAGGGAGTCAAGGAGATACGCAGTATTTT.

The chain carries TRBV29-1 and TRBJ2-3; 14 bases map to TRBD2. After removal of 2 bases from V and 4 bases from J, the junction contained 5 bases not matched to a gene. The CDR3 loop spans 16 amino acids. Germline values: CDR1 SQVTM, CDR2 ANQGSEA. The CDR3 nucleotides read TGCAGCGTTGAATCGAGACTAGCGGGAGGGGCAGATACGCAGTATTTT. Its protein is CSVESRLAGGADTQYF.

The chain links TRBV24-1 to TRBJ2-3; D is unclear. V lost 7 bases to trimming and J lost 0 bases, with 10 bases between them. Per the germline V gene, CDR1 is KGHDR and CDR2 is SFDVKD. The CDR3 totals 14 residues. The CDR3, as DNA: TGTGCCACCAGAAGACGGAGCAGCACAGATACGCAGTATTTT. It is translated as CATRRRSSTDTQYF.

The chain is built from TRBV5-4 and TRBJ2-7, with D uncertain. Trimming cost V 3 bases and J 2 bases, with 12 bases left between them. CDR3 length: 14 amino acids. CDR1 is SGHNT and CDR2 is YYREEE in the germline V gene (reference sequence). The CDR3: CASSSGPVAYEQYF. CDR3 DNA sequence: TGTGCCAGCAGCTCCGGTCCCGTCGCCTACGAGCAGTACTTC.

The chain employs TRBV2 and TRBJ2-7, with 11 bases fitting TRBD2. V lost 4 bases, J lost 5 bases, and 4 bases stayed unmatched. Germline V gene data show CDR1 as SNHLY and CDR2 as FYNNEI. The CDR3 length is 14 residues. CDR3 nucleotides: TGTGCCAGCAGTGGACTAGCGGGGAGTAACGAGCAGTACTTC. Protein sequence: CASSGLAGSNEQYF.

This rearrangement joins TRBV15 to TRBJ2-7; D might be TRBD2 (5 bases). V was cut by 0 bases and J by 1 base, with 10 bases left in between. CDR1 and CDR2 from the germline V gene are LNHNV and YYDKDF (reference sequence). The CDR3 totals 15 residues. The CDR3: CATSRDPGISYEQYF. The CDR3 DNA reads TGTGCCACCAGCAGAGATCCCGGGATTTCCTACGAGCAGTACTTC.

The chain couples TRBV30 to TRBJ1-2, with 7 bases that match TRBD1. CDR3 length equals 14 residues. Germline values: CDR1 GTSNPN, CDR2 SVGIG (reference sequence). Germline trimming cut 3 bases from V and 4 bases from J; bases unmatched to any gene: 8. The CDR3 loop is CAWRGGRTGYGYTF. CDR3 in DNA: TGTGCCTGGAGAGGGGGCAGAACGGGCTATGGCTACACCTTC.

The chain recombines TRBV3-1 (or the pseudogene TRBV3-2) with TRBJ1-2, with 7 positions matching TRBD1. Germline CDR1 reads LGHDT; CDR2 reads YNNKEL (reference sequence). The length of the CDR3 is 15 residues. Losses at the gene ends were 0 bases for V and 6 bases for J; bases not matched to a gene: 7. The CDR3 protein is CASSQEGAGGDGYTF. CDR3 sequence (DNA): TGTGCCAGCAGCCAAGAAGGAGCAGGGGGAGATGGCTACACCTTC.

The CDR3 DNA is TGTGCCAGCAGCTTATCTAGCGGGATTAATCACGAGCAGTTCTTC. The encoded protein is CASSLSSGINHEQFF. The rearrangement joins TRBV7-3 to TRBJ2-1; 9 bases match TRBD2. The CDR3 sequence is 15 residues long. The J segment lost 10 bases and the V segment lost 2 bases, leaving 9 bases of the junction unmatched. Germline V lookup: CDR1 SGHTA, CDR2 FQGTGA. The full variable domain, in which reference TRBV7-3 and TRBJ2-1 provide the parts outside the CDR3, is GAGVSQTPSNKVTEKGKYVELRCDPISGHTALYWYRQSLGQGPEFLIYFQGTGAADDSGLPNDRFFAVRPEGSVSTLKIQRTERGDSAVYLCASSLSSGINHEQFFGPGTRLTVL.

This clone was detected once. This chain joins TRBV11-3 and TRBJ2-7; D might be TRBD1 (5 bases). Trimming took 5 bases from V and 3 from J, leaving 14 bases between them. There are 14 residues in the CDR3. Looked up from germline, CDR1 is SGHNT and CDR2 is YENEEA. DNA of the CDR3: TGTGCCAGCAGCACGGATCCCAGGGTCTACGAGCAGTACTTC. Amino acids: CASSTDPRVYEQYF.

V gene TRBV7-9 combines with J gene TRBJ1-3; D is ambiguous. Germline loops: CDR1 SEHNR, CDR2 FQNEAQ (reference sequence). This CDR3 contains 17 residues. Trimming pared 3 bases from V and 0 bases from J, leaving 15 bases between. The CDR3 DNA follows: TGTGCCAGCAGCTTGGAGGGTCGTGGCCCCTCTGGAAACACCATATATTTT. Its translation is CASSLEGRGPSGNTIYF.

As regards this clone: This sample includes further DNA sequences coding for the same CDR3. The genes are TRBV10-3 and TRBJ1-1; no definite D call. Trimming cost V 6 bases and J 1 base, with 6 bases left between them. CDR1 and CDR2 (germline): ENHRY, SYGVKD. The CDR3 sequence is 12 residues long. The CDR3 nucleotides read TGTGCCATCAGAGCAGGGAACACTGAAGCTTTCTTT. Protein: CAIRAGNTEAFF.

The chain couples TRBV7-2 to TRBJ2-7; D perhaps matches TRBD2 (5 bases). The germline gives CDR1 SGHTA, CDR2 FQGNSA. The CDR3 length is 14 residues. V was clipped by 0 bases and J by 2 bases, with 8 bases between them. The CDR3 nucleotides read TGTGCCAGCAGCTTAGCCCTAGCCGCCTACGAGCAGTACTTC. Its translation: CASSLALAAYEQYF.

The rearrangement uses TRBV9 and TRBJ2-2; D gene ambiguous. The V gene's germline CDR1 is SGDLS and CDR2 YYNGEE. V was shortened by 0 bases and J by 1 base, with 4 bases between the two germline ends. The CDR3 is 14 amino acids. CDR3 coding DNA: TGTGCCAGCAGCGTAGATAGGAACACCGGGGAGCTGTTTTTT. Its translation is CASSVDRNTGELFF.

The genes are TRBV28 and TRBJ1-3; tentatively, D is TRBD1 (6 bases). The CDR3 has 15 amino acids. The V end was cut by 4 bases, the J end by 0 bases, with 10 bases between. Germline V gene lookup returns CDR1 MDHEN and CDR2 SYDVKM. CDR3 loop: CASSSDRSSGNTIYF. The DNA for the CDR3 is TGTGCCAGCAGTTCCGACAGGAGCTCTGGAAACACCATATATTTT.

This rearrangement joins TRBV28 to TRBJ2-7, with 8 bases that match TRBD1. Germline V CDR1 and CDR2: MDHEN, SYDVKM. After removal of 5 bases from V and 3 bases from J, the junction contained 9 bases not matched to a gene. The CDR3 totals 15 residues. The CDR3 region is CASSNSGTGHYEQYF. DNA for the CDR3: TGTGCCAGCAGTAACTCCGGGACAGGCCACTACGAGCAGTACTTC.

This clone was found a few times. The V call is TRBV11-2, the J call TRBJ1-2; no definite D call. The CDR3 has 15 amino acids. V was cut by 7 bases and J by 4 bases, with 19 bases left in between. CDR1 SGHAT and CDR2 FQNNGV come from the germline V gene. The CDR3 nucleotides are TGTGCCAGCACCCTTAGCCTCGGGAACTCCTATGGCTACACCTTC. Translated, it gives CASTLSLGNSYGYTF.

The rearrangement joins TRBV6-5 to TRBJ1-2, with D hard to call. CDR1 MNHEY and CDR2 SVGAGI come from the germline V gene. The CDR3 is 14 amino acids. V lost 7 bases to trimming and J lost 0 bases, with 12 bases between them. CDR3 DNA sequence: TGTGCCAGCAAGACCCCGGGGTCTAACTATGGCTACACCTTC. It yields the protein CASKTPGSNYGYTF.

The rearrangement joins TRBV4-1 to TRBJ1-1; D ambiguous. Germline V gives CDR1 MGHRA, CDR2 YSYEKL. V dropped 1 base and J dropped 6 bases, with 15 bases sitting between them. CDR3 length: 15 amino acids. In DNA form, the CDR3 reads TGCGCCAGCAGCCAAGTATTAGTGATGCAGGCTGAAGCTTTCTTT. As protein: CASSQVLVMQAEAFF.

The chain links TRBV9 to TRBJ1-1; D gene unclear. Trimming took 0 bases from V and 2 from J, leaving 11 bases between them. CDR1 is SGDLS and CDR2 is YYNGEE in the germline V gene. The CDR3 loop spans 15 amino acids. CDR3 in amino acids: CASSVVEGFNTEAFF. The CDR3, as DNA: TGTGCCAGCAGCGTAGTGGAGGGCTTCAACACTGAAGCTTTCTTT.

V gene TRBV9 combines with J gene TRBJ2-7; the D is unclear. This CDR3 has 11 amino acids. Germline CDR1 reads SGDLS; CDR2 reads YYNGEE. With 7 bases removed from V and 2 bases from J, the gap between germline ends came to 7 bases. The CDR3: CASGTTYEQYF. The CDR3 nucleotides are TGTGCCAGCGGCACAACCTACGAGCAGTACTTC. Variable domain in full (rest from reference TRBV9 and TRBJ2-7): DSGVTQTPKHLITATGQRVTLRCSPRSGDLSVYWYQQSLDQGLQFLIQYYNGEERAKGNILERFSAQQFPDLHSELNLSSLELGDSALYFCASGTTYEQYFGPGTRLTVT.

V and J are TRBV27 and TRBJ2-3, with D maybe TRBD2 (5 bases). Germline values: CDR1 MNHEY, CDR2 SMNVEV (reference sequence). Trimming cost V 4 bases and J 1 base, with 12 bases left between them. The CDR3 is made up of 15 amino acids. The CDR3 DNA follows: TGTGCCAGCAGTTCCCAACTAGGACGCACAGATACGCAGTATTTT. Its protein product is CASSSQLGRTDTQYF.

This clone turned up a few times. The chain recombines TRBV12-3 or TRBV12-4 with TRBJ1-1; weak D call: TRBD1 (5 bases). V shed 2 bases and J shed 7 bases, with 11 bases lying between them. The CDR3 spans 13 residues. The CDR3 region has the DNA TGTGCCAGCAGTTTAAAGGGGCGGAATGAAGCTTTCTTT. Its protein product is CASSLKGRNEAFF.

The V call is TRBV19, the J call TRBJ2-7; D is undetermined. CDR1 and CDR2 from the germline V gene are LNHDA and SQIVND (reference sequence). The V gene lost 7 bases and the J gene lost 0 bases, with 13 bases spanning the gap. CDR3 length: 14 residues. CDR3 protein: CASTPSTDSYEQYF. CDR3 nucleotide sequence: TGTGCCAGTACCCCGAGCACAGACTCCTACGAGCAGTACTTC.

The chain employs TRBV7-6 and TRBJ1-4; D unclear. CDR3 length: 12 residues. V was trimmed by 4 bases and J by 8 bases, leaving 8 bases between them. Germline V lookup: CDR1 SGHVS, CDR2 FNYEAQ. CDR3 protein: CASSSRGEKLFF. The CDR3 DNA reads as TGTGCCAGCAGCTCACGGGGAGAAAAACTGTTTTTT.

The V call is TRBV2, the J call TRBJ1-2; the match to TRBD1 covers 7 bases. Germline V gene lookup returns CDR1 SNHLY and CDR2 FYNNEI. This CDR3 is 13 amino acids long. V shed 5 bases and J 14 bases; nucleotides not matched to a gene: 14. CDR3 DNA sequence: TGTGCCAGCAGTACGGGGACAGAGCCCACGGGGACCTTC. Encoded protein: CASSTGTEPTGTF.

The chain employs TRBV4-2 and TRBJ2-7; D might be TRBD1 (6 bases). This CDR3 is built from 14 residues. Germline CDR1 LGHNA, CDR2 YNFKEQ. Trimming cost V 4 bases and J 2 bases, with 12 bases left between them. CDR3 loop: CASSRGQGTYEQYF. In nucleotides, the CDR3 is TGTGCCAGCAGCCGGGGACAAGGGACCTACGAGCAGTACTTC.

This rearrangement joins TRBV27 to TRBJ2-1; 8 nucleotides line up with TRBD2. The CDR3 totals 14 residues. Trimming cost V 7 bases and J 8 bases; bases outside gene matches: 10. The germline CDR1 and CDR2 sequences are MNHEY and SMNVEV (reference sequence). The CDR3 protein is CASNKRELTDEQFF. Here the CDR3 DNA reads TGTGCCAGCAATAAGCGGGAGTTGACCGATGAGCAGTTCTTC.

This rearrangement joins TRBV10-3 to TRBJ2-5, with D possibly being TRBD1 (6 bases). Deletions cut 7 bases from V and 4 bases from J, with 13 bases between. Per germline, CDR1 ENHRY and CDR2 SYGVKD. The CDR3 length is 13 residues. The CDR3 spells CAIMRGLGETQYF. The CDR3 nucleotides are TGTGCCATCATGAGGGGGTTGGGAGAGACCCAGTACTTC.

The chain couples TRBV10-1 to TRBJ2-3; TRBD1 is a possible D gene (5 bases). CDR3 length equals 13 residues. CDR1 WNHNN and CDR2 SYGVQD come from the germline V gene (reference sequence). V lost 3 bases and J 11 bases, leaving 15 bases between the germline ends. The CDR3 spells CASSDNRQGLQYF. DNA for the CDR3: TGCGCCAGCAGTGATAATCGGCAGGGCTTGCAGTATTTT.